One sample yielded the 24 T cell receptor beta chains listed below, sequenced in a study of shared clonotypes between healthy human individuals. The data were produced by immunoSEQ multiplex PCR, yet TCRdb's version contains in-frame clones alone and is incomplete. The table records 330,000 or so clones, approximately 79% of them present only once. Sequences were obtained from memory CD4+ T cells sorted from blood. Subset denoted: CD45RA-negative fraction. The source of these receptors is a man in his thirties or forties in good health.

Turning to this clone: The sample contains more than one DNA sequence encoding this CDR3. The gene calls are TRBV28 and TRBJ2-7; 12 bases map to TRBD2. J was trimmed by 4 bases and V by 6 bases; bases with no gene match: 4. CDR1 and CDR2 (germline): MDHEN, SYDVKM. This CDR3 has 14 residues. The DNA for the CDR3 is TGTGCCAGCAGGACTAGCGGGAGATCTTACGAGCAGTACTTC. As protein: CASRTSGRSYEQYF.

As to this clone: A read error may explain this, as a much larger clone is one base away. Other DNA sequences in the sample encode the same CDR3. The chain uses TRBV18 and TRBJ2-7; D remains unclear. V dropped 6 bases and J dropped 0 bases, with 6 bases sitting between them. Germline V gene sequence: CDR1 KGHSH, CDR2 LQKENI. This CDR3 is built from 12 residues. In DNA, the CDR3 is TGTGCCAGCTCTCTCCGCTCCTACGAGCAGTACTTC. It codes for CASSLRSYEQYF.

This clone has a handful of counts. This rearrangement joins TRBV9 to TRBJ1-2, with 8 bases aligning to TRBD1. From germline, CDR1 is SGDLS and CDR2 YYNGEE. With 7 bases clipped from V and 9 bases from J, the junction kept 8 bases outside the gene matches. The CDR3 is 12 amino acids. The CDR3 protein is CASFGQGRRYTF. For the CDR3, the DNA is TGTGCCAGCTTCGGACAGGGCCGTCGCTACACCTTC.

This clone was seen just once. The genes are TRBV28 and TRBJ2-3; TRBD2 aligns across 10 bases. Germline CDR1 and CDR2: MDHEN and SYDVKM. The CDR3 runs 16 residues. Unmatched junction bases numbered 2, after V lost 2 bases and J lost 0 bases. DNA for the CDR3: TGTGCCAGCAGTTTAAATAGCGGGAGGAGCACAGATACGCAGTATTTT. Translating gives CASSLNSGRSTDTQYF.

This sequence joins TRBV2 and TRBJ2-2; D unclear. Trimming took off 4 bases at V and 4 bases at J, with 7 bases between the two ends. The length of the CDR3 is 13 residues. Germline V gives CDR1 SNHLY, CDR2 FYNNEI. The CDR3 region has the DNA TGTGCCAGCAGTGGCAGCTCCACCGGGGAGCTGTTTTTT. Translating it yields CASSGSSTGELFF. Using reference TRBV2 and TRBJ2-2 for the parts outside the CDR3, the full variable domain is EPEVTQTPSHQVTQMGQEVILRCVPISNHLYFYWYRQILGQKVEFLVSFYNNEISEKSEIFDDQFSVERPDGSNFTLKIRSTKLEDSAMYFCASSGSSTGELFFGEGSRLTVL.

The rearrangement uses TRBV9 and TRBJ2-2; no reliable D call. The ends were cut back, 4 bases at V and 7 bases at J, with 14 bases in the middle. CDR3 length: 14 amino acids. CDR1 is SGDLS and CDR2 is YYNGEE in the germline V gene. DNA for the CDR3: TGTGCCAGCAGCCTATCCATGTCGGGCGGGGAGCTGTTTTTT. Residues: CASSLSMSGGELFF.

This clone has more than one count but fewer than ten. The chain employs TRBV9 and TRBJ1-4; D gene uncertain. V was shortened by 6 bases and J by 10 bases, with 13 bases between the two germline ends. Per the germline V gene, CDR1 is SGDLS and CDR2 is YYNGEE. CDR3 length: 12 amino acids. As DNA, the CDR3 is TGTGCCAGCAATTCTCTCCGGGCAAAACTGTTTTTT. Translated: CASNSLRAKLFF.

The gene calls are TRBV27 and TRBJ2-1; 9 bases are shared with TRBD1. The CDR3 loop spans 14 amino acids. Germline loops: CDR1 MNHEY, CDR2 SMNVEV (reference sequence). After removal of 5 bases from V and 8 bases from J, the junction contained 7 bases not matched to a gene. CDR3 DNA sequence: TGTGCCAGCAGTATGGGGGGGACAGGGTATGAGCAGTTCTTC. Protein product: CASSMGGTGYEQFF.

The rearrangement uses TRBV5-1 and TRBJ1-4, with 7 positions matching TRBD1. The CDR3 covers 15 residues. Losses at the gene ends were 7 bases for V and 5 bases for J; bases not matched to a gene: 11. Germline-derived CDR1 and CDR2 are SGHRS and YFSETQ. The CDR3 DNA reads TGCGCCAGCTCGCCAGGGACAGCAATCAATGAAAAACTGTTTTTT. Translated: CASSPGTAINEKLFF. Filled out from reference TRBV5-1 and TRBJ1-4, the complete variable domain reads KAGVTQTPRYLIKTRGQQVTLSCSPISGHRSVSWYQQTPGQGLQFLFEYFSETQRNKGNFPGRFSGRQFSNSRSEMNVSTLELGDSALYLCASSPGTAINEKLFFGSGTQLSVL.

The chain employs TRBV27 and TRBJ2-1, with 14 bases identical to TRBD2. Germline CDR1 reads MNHEY; CDR2 reads SMNVEV (reference sequence). Losses at the gene ends were 8 bases for V and 9 bases for J; bases not matched to a gene: 18. There are 18 residues in the CDR3. The CDR3 loop reads CASPRTPGLAGERGEQFF. CDR3 nucleotide sequence: TGTGCCAGCCCGAGGACGCCGGGACTAGCGGGAGAGAGGGGTGAGCAGTTCTTC.

The rearrangement joins TRBV29-1 to TRBJ2-7, with D possibly being TRBD2 (5 bases). The CDR3 has 12 residues. CDR1 is SQVTM and CDR2 is ANQGSEA in the germline V gene. Trimming removed 8 bases at V and 0 bases at J, with 11 bases between. CDR3 bases: TGCAGCACTGTTGGGAGCTCCTACGAGCAGTACTTC. Translation: CSTVGSSYEQYF.

The genes are TRBV7-9 and TRBJ2-5; D may correspond to TRBD1 or TRBD2 (5 bases each). Germline V gene data show CDR1 as SEHNR and CDR2 as FQNEAQ (reference sequence). With 1 base removed from V and 2 bases from J, the gap between germline ends came to 14 bases. CDR3 length: 16 amino acids. DNA of the CDR3: TGTGCCAGCAGCTTAGGGGCAGGGAGAGGGCAAGAGACCCAGTACTTC. Its protein product is CASSLGAGRGQETQYF. Combining the CDR3 with reference TRBV7-9 and TRBJ2-5 gives the whole variable domain DTGVSQNPRHKITKRGQNVTFRCDPISEHNRLYWYRQTLGQGPEFLTYFQNEAQLEKSRLLSDRFSAERPKGSFSTLEIQRTEQGDSAMYLCASSLGAGRGQETQYFGPGTRLLVL.

The rearrangement joins TRBV7-6 to TRBJ1-1; weak D call: TRBD1 (5 bases). The CDR3 totals 14 residues. CDR1 and CDR2 from the germline V gene are SGHVS and FNYEAQ. Trimming shortened V by 1 base and J by 4 bases, and 10 bases separated the two germline ends. CDR3 nucleotide sequence: TGTGCCAGCAGCTTAGATGAGGGGAGCACTGAAGCTTTCTTT. Encoded protein: CASSLDEGSTEAFF.

About this clone: Different DNA sequences within this sample yield the same CDR3. The chain has TRBV5-1 and TRBJ2-5; 7 nucleotides match TRBD2. The length of the CDR3 is 15 residues. The ends lost 2 bases at V and 4 bases at J; junction bases unmatched: 8. Per the germline V gene, CDR1 is SGHRS and CDR2 is YFSETQ. The CDR3 DNA follows: TGCGCCAGCAGCTTACAAGACCCGGGAGGAGAGACCCAGTACTTC. This gives the protein CASSLQDPGGETQYF.

The gene calls are TRBV18 and TRBJ1-2; maybe TRBD1 (6 bases). The CDR3 totals 13 residues. The germline V and J ends were trimmed by 3 bases and 4 bases, with 9 bases remaining between them. Germline V gene data show CDR1 as KGHSH and CDR2 as LQKENI. CDR3 sequence reads: CASSPDSIYGYTF. DNA for the CDR3: TGTGCCAGCTCACCGGACAGCATCTATGGCTACACCTTC.

This chain links TRBV9 with TRBJ2-2; D might be TRBD1 (5 bases). V shed 0 bases and J shed 0 bases, with 18 bases lying between them. The CDR3 length is 19 residues. Germline V gene data show CDR1 as SGDLS and CDR2 as YYNGEE. This CDR3 is CASSVGLGQSLSNTGELFF. For the CDR3, the DNA is TGTGCCAGCAGCGTAGGACTCGGACAAAGCCTTTCGAACACCGGGGAGCTGTTTTTT. The full variable domain, with the rest looked up from reference TRBV9 and TRBJ2-2, is DSGVTQTPKHLITATGQRVTLRCSPRSGDLSVYWYQQSLDQGLQFLIQYYNGEERAKGNILERFSAQQFPDLHSELNLSSLELGDSALYFCASSVGLGQSLSNTGELFFGEGSRLTVL.

This clone has a count of ten or more. The rearrangement uses TRBV6-1 and TRBJ2-5; D possibly corresponds to TRBD2 (5 bases). CDR1 and CDR2 (germline): MNHNS, SASEGT. The CDR3 covers 12 residues. V gave up 5 bases and J gave up 7 bases, with 11 bases separating them. CDR3 amino acids: CASSWERATQYF. The CDR3 nucleotides read TGTGCCAGCAGTTGGGAGAGGGCGACCCAGTACTTC.

This clone is a singleton in its sample. The V and J genes are TRBV10-1 and TRBJ2-3; the D is unclear. V was trimmed by 0 bases and J by 5 bases, leaving 9 bases between them. Per germline, CDR1 WNHNN and CDR2 SYGVQD (reference sequence). The CDR3 length is 14 residues. The chain's CDR3 is CASSESGVVDTQYF. The DNA for the CDR3 is TGCGCCAGCAGTGAGTCCGGAGTGGTAGATACGCAGTATTTT.

A single count supports this clone. The chain links TRBV7-9 to TRBJ1-2, with 9 bases that match TRBD1. The trim removed 5 bases at V and 4 bases at J, leaving 11 bases unmatched. This CDR3 has 16 residues. CDR1 and CDR2 from the germline V gene are SEHNR and FQNEAQ (reference sequence). Written as DNA, the CDR3 is TGTGCCAGCAGCCTTACAGGGACAGGGCAGATCTATGGCTACACCTTC. As protein: CASSLTGTGQIYGYTF.

In its sample, this clone was seen a few times. This chain joins TRBV6-1 and TRBJ2-5; a possible D gene is TRBD1 (6 bases). The CDR3 is 14 amino acids. The V end lost 4 bases, the J end lost 4 bases, and 13 bases lay between the germline ends. Germline lookup yields CDR1 MNHNS and CDR2 SASEGT. The CDR3 sequence: CASSAPGVRETQYF. As DNA, the CDR3 is TGTGCCAGCAGTGCCCCAGGGGTCAGAGAGACCCAGTACTTC.

The V and J genes are TRBV6-6 and TRBJ2-7; 7 nucleotides match TRBD2. This CDR3 contains 14 residues. With 2 bases clipped from V and 6 bases from J, the junction kept 7 bases outside the gene matches. Germline CDR1 and CDR2: MNHNY and SVGAGI (reference sequence). CDR3 coding DNA: TGTGCCAGCAGTTACATCGAACCTAGCGGCGAGCAGTACTTC. Protein sequence: CASSYIEPSGEQYF.

The gene calls are TRBV7-3 and TRBJ2-2, with 9 bases identical to TRBD2. V lost 0 bases, J lost 6 bases, and 11 bases stayed unmatched. Per germline, CDR1 SGHTA and CDR2 FQGTGA. The CDR3 length is 18 residues. The CDR3 DNA follows: TGTGCCAGCAGCTTAACGTTAGCGACTAGCGGAATGTCCGGGGAGCTGTTTTTT. Translated: CASSLTLATSGMSGELFF.

The chain's CDR3 is CASSPLEEDTQYF. The CDR3 coding sequence is TGTGCCAGCAGCCCCCTAGAGGAAGATACGCAGTATTTT. The chain uses TRBV7-3 and TRBJ2-3; D unresolved. This CDR3 is 13 amino acids long. V was cut by 5 bases and J by 5 bases, with 11 bases left in between. Germline CDR1 is SGHTA and CDR2 is FQGTGA.

The rearrangement joins TRBV5-1 to TRBJ1-3; 7 positions match TRBD1. J gave up 0 bases and V 4 bases, and 4 bases lay outside the gene matches. Germline values: CDR1 SGHRS, CDR2 YFSETQ. This CDR3 has 15 amino acids. DNA for the CDR3: TGCGCCAGCAGCCCAGGGGACAGCTCTGGAAACACCATATATTTT. It codes for CASSPGDSSGNTIYF.